This T cell receptor beta chain was found in a study of CD8 T cells in Susac syndrome. Study conclusions and caveats: The study conceded that its TCR sequencing and HLA analysis involved relatively few individuals.

The authors reverse transcribed roughly 0.5 to 1 ug RNA with random hexamers. By means of immunoSEQ multiplex PCR, TCR beta CDR3 spanning 54 Vbeta and 13 Jbeta underwent amplification. TCRdb used MiXCR to reprocess the immunoSEQ multiplex PCR reads, holding one entry per CDR3 protein. The repertoire includes a few hundred thousand distinct CDR3 sequences, roughly 94% of them detected once, and approximately 0.065% sits in the top ten. This clonotype was seen once. Antigen: not known. TCR beta sequences were obtained from blood CD8+ and CD4+ T cells. Negative isolation yielded CD4+ and CD8+ T cells, and FACS enriched TEMRA cells. The length of the CDR3 is 14 residues. V lost 2 bases, J lost 9 bases, and 11 bases lay in between. The germline CDR1 and CDR2 sequences are SGHVS and FNYEAQ.

Sequenced sample: CD4+ T cells from PBMCs. The TCR originated in a human donor with multiple sclerosis. The chain joins TRBV7-6 to TRBJ1-6; D perhaps matches TRBD1 (6 bases). CDR3 in amino acids: CASSLNRGASPLHF. As DNA, the CDR3 is TGTGCCAGCAGCTTAAATAGGGGGGCTTCACCCCTCCACTTT.